This record looks at one T cell receptor beta chain sequence and its context. Its antigen is not identified. The data were taken from a study of T cell responses to AZD1222 COVID-19 vaccine. Sequencing used immunoSEQ multiplex PCR; TCRdb keeps in-frame clones, though not all of them. The repertoire consists of roughly 120,000 clones, with around 94% occurring once and the leading ten covering 2.5% to 3%. Study-level results: Females outnumbered males among donors, who were mostly white British; clonal diversity was possibly underestimated.

The germline V gene has CDR1 SEHNR and CDR2 FQNEAQ (reference sequence). Trimming took 1 base from V and 4 from J, leaving 7 bases between them. This CDR3 is 13 amino acids long. V gene TRBV7-9 combines with J gene TRBJ1-2; D gene uncertain. The sequence derives from an adult in good health. The source was peripheral blood, collected on day 0 of AZD1222 vaccination. The CDR3 here is CASSLDRSYGYTF. CDR3 in DNA: TGTGCCAGCAGCTTAGACAGATCCTATGGCTACACCTTC.